Following are 11 T cell receptor beta chains from one sample sequenced in a study of Tregs in tolerant kidney transplant recipients. The assay was immunoSEQ multiplex PCR, and TCRdb's table has in-frame clones only and misses some. The data show about 73,000 clones, under 98% seen once. The starting material was CD4+ T cells from blood, obtained before the transplant. These receptor sequences come from a human donor who received a combined kidney and bone marrow transplant.

The chain is built from TRBV13 and TRBJ1-5; D is ambiguous. There are 15 residues in the CDR3. Trimming stripped 1 base from V and 0 bases from J, with 7 bases between. Germline loops: CDR1 PRHDT, CDR2 FYEKMQ (reference sequence). The CDR3 DNA sequence: TGTGCCAGCAGCTTAGCGGTTCTTAGCAATCAGCCCCAGCATTTT. It translates to CASSLAVLSNQPQHF.

The V call is TRBV7-2, the J call TRBJ2-1, with TRBD2 identical over 7 bases. Germline V gene lookup returns CDR1 SGHTA and CDR2 FQGNSA. Trimming cost V 5 bases and J 7 bases; bases outside gene matches: 2. This CDR3 has 12 residues. CDR3 amino acids: CASSRTRNEQFF. In DNA, the CDR3 is TGTGCCAGCAGCCGGACTAGGAATGAGCAGTTCTTC.

The rearrangement uses TRBV5-5 and TRBJ1-1; 7 bases line up with TRBD1. The ends lost 4 bases at V and 3 bases at J; junction bases unmatched: 6. This CDR3 is built from 14 residues. The germline V gene encodes CDR1 SGHKS and CDR2 YYEKEE (reference sequence). This CDR3 is CASSLGQTYTEAFF. In DNA, the CDR3 is TGTGCCAGCAGCCTGGGACAGACATACACTGAAGCTTTCTTT.

The V gene is TRBV5-8, the J gene TRBJ2-2; TRBD1 is a possible D gene (5 bases). V was pared by 0 bases and J by 8 bases, with 11 bases between. This CDR3 is built from 14 residues. Germline CDR1 reads SGHTS; CDR2 reads YDEGEE. The CDR3 nucleotides are TGTGCCAGCAGCTTGGGGGGCCGGACGGGGGAGCTGTTTTTT. It translates to CASSLGGRTGELFF. Using reference TRBV5-8 and TRBJ2-2 for the parts outside the CDR3, the full variable domain is EAGVTQSPTHLIKTRGQQATLRCSPISGHTSVYWYQQALGLGLQFLLWYDEGEERNRGNFPPRFSGRQFPNYSSELNVNALELEDSALYLCASSLGGRTGELFFGEGSRLTVL.

The V call is TRBV9, the J call TRBJ1-2; TRBD1 aligns across 9 bases. Trimming at V came to 3 bases and at J to 6 bases, leaving 9 bases not matched to a gene. Germline assignment: CDR1 SGDLS and CDR2 YYNGEE. The CDR3 totals 15 residues. For the CDR3, the DNA is TGTGCCAGCAGCGCGCTGTTAGGGACAGGGCATGGCTACACCTTC. It specifies CASSALLGTGHGYTF. The variable domain in full, completed from reference TRBV9 and TRBJ1-2, reads DSGVTQTPKHLITATGQRVTLRCSPRSGDLSVYWYQQSLDQGLQFLIQYYNGEERAKGNILERFSAQQFPDLHSELNLSSLELGDSALYFCASSALLGTGHGYTFGSGTRLTVV.

The CDR3 sequence is CASSLGSNTGELFF. Written as DNA, the CDR3 is TGTGCCAGCAGCTTGGGGAGTAACACCGGGGAGCTGTTTTTT. The rearrangement joins TRBV5-5 to TRBJ2-2; no definite D call. Between the trimmed V and J ends, which lost 0 bases and 2 bases, there was a span of 5 bases. Germline values: CDR1 SGHKS, CDR2 YYEKEE (reference sequence). This CDR3 has 14 residues.

This rearrangement joins TRBV7-9 to TRBJ2-7, with 8 positions matching TRBD2. Trimming removed 5 bases from V and 2 bases from J; junction bases left unmatched: 11. The CDR3 loop spans 16 amino acids. Germline V gene data show CDR1 as SEHNR and CDR2 as FQNEAQ (reference sequence). The CDR3, as DNA: TGTGCCAGCAGCCCTACCTACGGACTAGCAACCTACGAGCAGTACTTC. This codes for CASSPTYGLATYEQYF.

This sequence joins TRBV28 and TRBJ2-3, with a possible D match to TRBD1 (5 bases). CDR1 is MDHEN, CDR2 SYDVKM, per germline. With 5 bases removed from V and 2 bases from J, the gap between germline ends came to 14 bases. The CDR3 totals 15 residues. DNA of the CDR3: TGTGCCAGCAGTACCCTAGGACACTACACAGATACGCAGTATTTT. This codes for CASSTLGHYTDTQYF. Combining the CDR3 with reference TRBV28 and TRBJ2-3 gives the whole variable domain DVKVTQSSRYLVKRTGEKVFLECVQDMDHENMFWYRQDPGLGLRLIYFSYDVKMKEKGDIPEGYSVSREKKERFSLILESASTNQTSMYLCASSTLGHYTDTQYFGPGTRLTVL.

The gene calls are TRBV9 and TRBJ2-1; D is uncertain. Trimming removed 3 bases from V and 1 base from J, with 5 bases in between. The CDR3 totals 13 residues. Germline CDR1 reads SGDLS; CDR2 reads YYNGEE. CDR3 loop: CASSARSYNEQFF. As DNA, the CDR3 is TGTGCCAGCAGCGCGAGATCCTACAATGAGCAGTTCTTC.

The CDR3 DNA reads as TGTGCCAGCAGGGAGACAGGAGGTCAGCCCCAGCATTTT. Translating it yields CASRETGGQPQHF. The chain carries TRBV6-1 and TRBJ1-5; D is possibly TRBD1 (6 bases). This CDR3 spans 13 amino acids. Germline CDR1 and CDR2: MNHNS and SASEGT. V gave up 6 bases and J gave up 6 bases, with 12 bases separating them.

The chain is built from TRBV7-2 and TRBJ2-5, with D possibly matching TRBD1 (6 bases). CDR3 size: 15 residues. The germline V gene has CDR1 SGHTA and CDR2 FQGNSA. V lost 5 bases to trimming and J lost 2 bases, with 15 bases between them. Written as DNA, the CDR3 is TGTGCCAGCAGCCCCGGACAGCTGCCACAAGAGACCCAGTACTTC. Its protein product is CASSPGQLPQETQYF.